This TCR beta chain was captured in a study of T-cell memory formation after mild COVID-19. Study details: Largely, the TCR clusters proved donor specific.

This CDR3 comprises 15 residues. The ends lost 6 bases at V and 4 bases at J; junction bases unmatched: 5. The study, taken as a whole, reports: SARS-CoV-2 specificity was not confirmed for second-wave clones peaking on day 37. Pre-infection memory held some responding clones, suggesting pre-existing cross-reactive T cells responded. Among contracting clones, CD4+ were mainly CM/EM and CD8+ enriched in EMRA.

TCRdb itself ran the 5' RACE reads through MiXCR, one entry per CDR3 protein. The sample contains fewer than 700,000 distinct CDR3 sequences, approximately 18% of which appear only once. This clonotype was seen a few times. The antigen remains undetermined. This receptor was identified in an adult woman who had mild COVID-19 (a few samples of this study predate the infection). Cell type and time point are not known. J is TRBJ2-1 and V is TRBV12-3 or TRBV12-4, with TRBD2 matching 11 bases. The sample was PBMCs or a T cell subset sorted from them (not recorded which). The CDR3 nucleotides read TGTGCCAGCAGACTAGCGGGGGCCCGATACAATGAGCAGTTCTTC. Translating it yields CASRLAGARYNEQFF.